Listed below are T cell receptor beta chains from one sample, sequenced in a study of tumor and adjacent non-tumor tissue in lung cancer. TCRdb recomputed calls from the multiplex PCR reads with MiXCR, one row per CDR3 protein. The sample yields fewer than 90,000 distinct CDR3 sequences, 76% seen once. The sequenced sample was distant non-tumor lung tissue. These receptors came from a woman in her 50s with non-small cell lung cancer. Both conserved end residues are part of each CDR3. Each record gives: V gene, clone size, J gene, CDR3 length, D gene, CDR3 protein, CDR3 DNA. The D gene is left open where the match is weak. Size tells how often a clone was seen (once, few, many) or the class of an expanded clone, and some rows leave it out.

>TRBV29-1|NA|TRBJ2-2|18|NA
CSVEDEGINGSFPGELFF
TGCAGCGTGGAAGATGAAGGAATTAACGGGAGTTTTCCCGGGGAGCTGTTTTTT
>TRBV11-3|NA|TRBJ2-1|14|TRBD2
CASSFGTSGNEQFF
TGTGCCAGCAGCTTTGGGACTAGCGGGAATGAGCAGTTCTTC
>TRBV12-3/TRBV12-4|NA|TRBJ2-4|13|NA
CASSFGGKDIQYF
TGTGCCAGCAGTTTTGGGGGTAAAGACATTCAATACTTC
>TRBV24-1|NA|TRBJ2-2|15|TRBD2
CVTSTAGLITGELFF
TGTGTCACCAGTACAGCGGGATTGATCACCGGGGAGCTGTTTTTT
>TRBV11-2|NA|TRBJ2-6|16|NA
CASSLVQFSGANVLTF
TGTGCCAGCAGCTTAGTACAGTTCTCTGGGGCCAATGTCCTGACATTC
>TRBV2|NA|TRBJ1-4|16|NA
CASSEDRGSTNEKLFF
TGTGCCAGCAGTGAGGACCGGGGATCAACTAATGAAAAACTGTTTTTT
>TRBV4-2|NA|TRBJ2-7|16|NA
CASSHAVEAAPNGQYF
TGTGCCAGCAGCCATGCAGTAGAGGCGGCCCCCAACGGGCAGTACTTC
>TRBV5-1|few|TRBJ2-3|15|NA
CASSLGVPSADTQYF
TGCGCCAGCAGCTTGGGGGTCCCTAGCGCAGATACGCAGTATTTT
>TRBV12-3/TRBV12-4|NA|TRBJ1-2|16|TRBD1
CTSNSEDRGENYGYTF
TGTACCAGCAACTCGGAGGACAGGGGGGAAAACTATGGCTACACCTTC
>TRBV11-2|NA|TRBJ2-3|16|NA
CANRLGVLTNTDTQYF
TGTGCCAACAGGTTAGGGGTCCTAACTAACACAGATACGCAGTATTTT
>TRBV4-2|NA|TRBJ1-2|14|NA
CVSSRELTMGGYTF
TGTGTCAGCAGCCGAGAATTGACAATGGGGGGCTACACCTTC
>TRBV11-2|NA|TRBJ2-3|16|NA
CASSLGFLTSTDTQFF
TGTGCCAGCAGCTTAGGGTTCCTAACTAGCACAGATACGCAGTTTTTC
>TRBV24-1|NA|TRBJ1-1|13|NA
CATSDSSYNEAFF
TGTGCCACTAGTGATTCTAGCTACAATGAAGCTTTCTTT
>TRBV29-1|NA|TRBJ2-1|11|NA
CNVGTRFEEFF
TGCAACGTTGGGACAAGGTTTGAGGAGTTCTTC
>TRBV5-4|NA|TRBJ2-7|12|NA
CARDSHGYEQYF
TGTGCCAGGGATAGCCACGGCTACGAGCAGTACTTC
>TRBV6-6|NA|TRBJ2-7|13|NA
CASFVGAGLVRYF
TGTGCCAGCTTTGTTGGGGCAGGGCTCGTGCGGTACTTC
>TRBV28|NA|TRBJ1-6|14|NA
CASSWRHGASPLYF
TGTGCCAGCAGTTGGAGACATGGGGCATCACCCCTCTACTTT
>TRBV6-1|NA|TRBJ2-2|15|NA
CASNRGSGYTGERFF
TGTGCCTCGAATAGGGGTAGCGGATACACCGGGGAGCGGTTTTTT
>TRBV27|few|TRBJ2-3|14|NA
CASSGSFSTDTQYF
TGTGCCAGCAGTGGCAGTTTTAGCACAGATACGCAGTATTTT
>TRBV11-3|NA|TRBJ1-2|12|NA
CASKMGCYDYTF
TGTGCCAGCAAGATGGGTTGCTATGACTACACCTTC
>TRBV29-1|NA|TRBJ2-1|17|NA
CSVEGGTLSGISNEQFF
TGCAGCGTTGAAGGGGGAACCCTTAGTGGAATTTCAAATGAGCAGTTCTTC
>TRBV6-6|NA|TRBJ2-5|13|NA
CAISPSEQETQCF
TGTGCCATCAGTCCCAGCGAGCAAGAGACCCAGTGTTTC
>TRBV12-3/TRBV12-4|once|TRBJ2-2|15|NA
CASSLTEGYTGELFF
TGTGCCAGCAGTTTAACGGAGGGGTACACCGGGGAGTTGTTTTTT
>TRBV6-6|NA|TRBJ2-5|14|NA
CAGSYVGDLETQYF
TGTGCCGGCAGTTACGTGGGGGACTTGGAGACCCAGTACTTC
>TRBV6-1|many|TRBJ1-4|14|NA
CASSVGGRNEKLFF
TGTGCCAGCAGTGTGGGGGGGAGGAATGAAAAACTGTTTTTT
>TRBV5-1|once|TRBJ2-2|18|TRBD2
CASNFSLAGPTNTGEQFF
TGCGCCAGCAATTTCAGCCTAGCGGGCCCAACGAACACCGGGGAGCAGTTTTTT
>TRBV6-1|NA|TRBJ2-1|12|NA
CASKAGCNEQFF
TGTGCCAGCAAGGCCGGTTGCAATGAGCAGTTCTTC
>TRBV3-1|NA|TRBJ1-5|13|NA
CASSQDSDTPQHF
TGTGCCAGCAGCCAAGATTCGGACACTCCCCAGCATTTT
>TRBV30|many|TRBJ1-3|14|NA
CAWSVGYSGNTIYF
TGTGCCTGGAGTGTTGGCTACTCTGGAAACACCATATATTTT
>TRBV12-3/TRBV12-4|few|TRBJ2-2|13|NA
CTSRRQDTGELFF
TGTACCAGCAGACGACAAGATACCGGGGAGCTGTTTTTT
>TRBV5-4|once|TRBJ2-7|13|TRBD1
CAGSMGQTYEQYF
TGTGCCGGCAGTATGGGACAGACCTACGAGCAGTACTTC
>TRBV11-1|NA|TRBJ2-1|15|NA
CASSPTPLTGYEQFF
TGTGCTAGCAGCCCGACTCCTTTGACGGGCTATGAGCAGTTCTTC
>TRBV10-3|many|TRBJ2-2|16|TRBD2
CAISGGTSGSVGELFF
TGTGCCATCAGTGGAGGGACTAGCGGGAGCGTTGGGGAGCTGTTTTTT
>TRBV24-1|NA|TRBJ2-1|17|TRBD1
CATSILGQGTGDYEQFF
TGTGCCACTAGTATTCTCGGACAGGGTACGGGGGACTATGAGCAGTTCTTC
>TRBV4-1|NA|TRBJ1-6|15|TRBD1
CVSSRQGGDNSALHF
TGCGTCAGCAGCCGACAGGGAGGCGATAATTCAGCCCTCCACTTT
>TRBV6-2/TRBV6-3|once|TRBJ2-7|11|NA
CASSYWDEKYF
TGTGCCAGCAGTTATTGGGACGAGAAGTATTTC
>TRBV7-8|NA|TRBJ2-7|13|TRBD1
CTSSFDRAYEQYF
TGTACCAGCAGCTTCGACAGGGCATACGAGCAGTACTTC
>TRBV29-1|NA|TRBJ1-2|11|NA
CSIVAGYGYTF
TGTAGCATTGTAGCGGGATATGGATACACCTTC
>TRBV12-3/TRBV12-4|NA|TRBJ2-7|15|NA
CTSGSRQEGSHEQYF
TGTACCAGCGGTTCCCGACAGGAGGGGTCCCACGAGCAGTATTTC
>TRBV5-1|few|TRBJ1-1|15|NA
CASSFSGQLNTEAFF
TGCGCCAGCAGCTTTTCCGGACAGTTGAACACTGAAGCTTTCTTT
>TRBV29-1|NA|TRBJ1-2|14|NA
CSVRCVGVGYGYTF
TGCAGCGTTCGTTGTGTCGGGGTTGGCTATGGCTACACTTTC
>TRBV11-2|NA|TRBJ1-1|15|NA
CASSLPQTESTEAFF
TGTGCCAGCAGTTTACCCCAGACAGAGAGCACTGAAGCTTTCTTT
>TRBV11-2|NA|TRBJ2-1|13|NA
CASSLEGFNELFF
TGTGCCAGCAGCTTAGAGGGCTTCAATGAGCTGTTCTTC
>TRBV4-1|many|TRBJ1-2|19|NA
CASSQVYQVGQGSNYGYTF
TGCGCCAGCAGCCAAGTATACCAAGTTGGGCAGGGGTCTAACTATGGCTACACCTTC
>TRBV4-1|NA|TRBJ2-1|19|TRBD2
CASSHPGLAGGPRYNGQLF
TGCGCCAGCAGCCATCCGGGACTAGCGGGAGGGCCAAGATACAATGGGCAGTTATTC
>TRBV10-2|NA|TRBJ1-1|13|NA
CAISEGRVTEAFF
TGCGCCATCAGTGAGGGCAGGGTTACTGAGGCTTTCTTT
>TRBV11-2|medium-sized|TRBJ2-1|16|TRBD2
CASRPSGSGYSNEQFF
TGTGCCAGCCGACCTAGCGGGAGTGGCTATTCCAATGAGCAGTTCTTC